The 21 T cell receptor beta chains presented below share a single source sample, sequenced in a study of cytomegalovirus exposure and HLA in healthy donors. The PCR contained 60 Vbeta and 13 Jbeta primers. TCRdb's table, derived via immunoSEQ multiplex PCR, lists solely in-frame clones and lacks some. The sample consists of about 170,000 clones, roughly 85% of them appearing once. The sequenced sample was PBMCs. The receptors here all came from a young man in good health and CMV-seropositive.

This clone was found once. The chain recombines TRBV10-3 with TRBJ1-1; TRBD1 agrees at 7 bases. CDR3 length: 14 residues. Germline V gene sequence: CDR1 ENHRY, CDR2 SYGVKD. V lost 7 bases to trimming and J lost 4 bases; unmatched junction nucleotides: 9. The CDR3 DNA is TGTGCCATCACTCGACAGGGAGTCGGCACTGAAGCTTTCTTT. Translating gives CAITRQGVGTEAFF.

The rearrangement uses TRBV27 and TRBJ2-1; 8 bases match TRBD2. The CDR3 loop spans 15 amino acids. The J segment lost 3 bases and the V segment lost 6 bases, leaving 7 bases of the junction unmatched. Germline V gene lookup returns CDR1 MNHEY and CDR2 SMNVEV (reference sequence). The CDR3 region is CASSRPGTSYNEQFF. The CDR3 DNA is TGTGCCAGCAGCCGACCCGGGACTAGCTACAATGAGCAGTTCTTC.

The chain carries TRBV5-1 and TRBJ1-4; 9 bases are shared with TRBD1. J lost 8 bases, V lost 2 bases, and 13 bases had no gene match. Germline CDR1 SGHRS, CDR2 YFSETQ. There are 17 residues in the CDR3. The CDR3 nucleotides are TGCGCCAGCAGCTTATCGTTGGGACAGGGAAATAGCGAAAAACTGTTTTTT. This translates into CASSLSLGQGNSEKLFF. Combining the CDR3 with reference TRBV5-1 and TRBJ1-4 gives the whole variable domain KAGVTQTPRYLIKTRGQQVTLSCSPISGHRSVSWYQQTPGQGLQFLFEYFSETQRNKGNFPGRFSGRQFSNSRSEMNVSTLELGDSALYLCASSLSLGQGNSEKLFFGSGTQLSVL.

This clone was counted a single time. The chain is built from TRBV7-2 and TRBJ2-5, with 7 bases lining up with TRBD1. Germline trimming cut 5 bases from V and 2 bases from J; bases unmatched to any gene: 2. The CDR3 covers 13 residues. Germline V gives CDR1 SGHTA, CDR2 FQGNSA. The CDR3 here is CASSPQGQETQYF. CDR3 in DNA: TGTGCCAGCAGCCCACAGGGGCAAGAGACCCAGTACTTC.

This chain uses TRBV7-8 with TRBJ2-7; 8 bases align to TRBD2. The germline V gene encodes CDR1 SGHVS and CDR2 FQNEAQ. With V trimmed by 3 bases and J by 2 bases, 15 bases remained unmatched. The CDR3 is 18 amino acids. This CDR3 reads CASSFPGGEGTRPYEQYF. The DNA for the CDR3 is TGTGCCAGCAGCTTCCCGGGAGGGGAGGGGACTAGGCCCTACGAGCAGTACTTC.

The V and J genes are TRBV9 and TRBJ2-2; 9 nucleotides align to TRBD2. V dropped 4 bases and J dropped 5; count of bases not matched to a gene: 6. CDR1 and CDR2 from the germline V gene are SGDLS and YYNGEE. The CDR3 contains 15 residues. The CDR3 reads CASSSRTSVTGELFF. Written as DNA, the CDR3 is TGTGCCAGCAGCTCGAGGACTAGCGTTACCGGGGAGCTGTTTTTT.

This sequence joins TRBV7-2 and TRBJ1-1; D might be TRBD1 (6 bases). This CDR3 is built from 14 residues. CDR1 and CDR2 (germline): SGHTA, FQGNSA. The V gene lost 5 bases and the J gene lost 0 bases, with 10 bases spanning the gap. CDR3 loop: CASSTRGLNTEAFF. DNA of the CDR3: TGTGCCAGCAGCACCAGGGGCTTGAACACTGAAGCTTTCTTT. The whole variable domain, remainder taken from reference TRBV7-2 and TRBJ1-1, is GAGVSQSPSNKVTEKGKDVELRCDPISGHTALYWYRQSLGQGLEFLIYFQGNSAPDKSGLPSDRFSAERTGGSVSTLTIQRTQQEDSAVYLCASSTRGLNTEAFFGQGTRLTVV.

The rearrangement links TRBV5-1 to TRBJ2-1, with 7 bases matching TRBD1. CDR1 SGHRS and CDR2 YFSETQ come from the germline V gene. The length of the CDR3 is 14 residues. The ends lost 0 bases at V and 14 bases at J; junction bases unmatched: 11. The chain's CDR3 is CASSLVTGSSPEFF. Here the CDR3 DNA reads TGCGCCAGCAGCTTGGTGACAGGGTCCAGTCCCGAGTTCTTC.

This chain connects TRBV27 to TRBJ1-3; no firm D call. The CDR3 has 13 amino acids. Germline-derived CDR1 and CDR2 are MNHEY and SMNVEV (reference sequence). The ends were cut back, 5 bases at V and 0 bases at J, with 5 bases in the middle. The CDR3 region is CASSVNSGNTIYF. In DNA form, the CDR3 reads TGTGCCAGCAGTGTCAACTCTGGAAACACCATATATTTT.

The chain recombines TRBV4-2 with TRBJ1-4; 11 bases line up with TRBD1. The CDR3 runs 16 residues. V shed 0 bases and J 7 bases; nucleotides not matched to a gene: 4. In germline, CDR1 is LGHNA, CDR2 YNFKEQ. CDR3 in DNA: TGTGCCAGCAGCCAAGAACCGGGGACAGGGGGTGAAAAACTGTTTTTT. This gives the protein CASSQEPGTGGEKLFF.

The chain joins TRBV11-2 to TRBJ2-2; D is perhaps TRBD1 (5 bases). V was shortened by 5 bases and J by 0 bases, with 16 bases between the two germline ends. Germline-derived CDR1 and CDR2 are SGHAT and FQNNGV. This CDR3 contains 17 residues. CDR3: CASSPPRTKTNTGELFF. The CDR3, as DNA: TGTGCCAGCAGCCCGCCGAGGACAAAAACGAACACCGGGGAGCTGTTTTTT.

This clone appeared a few times. The chain carries TRBV6-1 and TRBJ2-3, with 8 bases fitting TRBD1. The CDR3 has 14 residues. V shed 3 bases and J 4 bases; nucleotides not matched to a gene: 3. Germline V gives CDR1 MNHNS, CDR2 SASEGT. The CDR3 protein is CASSDSGGADTQYF. The CDR3 DNA is TGTGCCAGCAGTGACTCAGGGGGCGCAGATACGCAGTATTTT.

DNA of the CDR3: TGTGCCAGCAGTGAACGGGGTGGTGGAAACACCATATATTTT. The encoded protein is CASSERGGGNTIYF. The chain carries TRBV7-6 and TRBJ1-3; D gene unclear. The CDR3 spans 14 residues. In germline, CDR1 is SGHVS, CDR2 FNYEAQ. V was clipped by 6 bases and J by 3 bases, with 12 bases between them.

The chain couples TRBV7-9 to TRBJ2-7, with D perhaps TRBD2 (7 bases). The CDR3 has 15 amino acids. V was trimmed by 5 bases and J by 3 bases, leaving 17 bases between them. Germline V CDR1 and CDR2: SEHNR, FQNEAQ (reference sequence). The CDR3, as DNA: TGTGCCAGCAGCCCCGAGGGGGGGATAGGCTACGAGCAGTACTTC. This translates into CASSPEGGIGYEQYF.

The rearrangement uses TRBV5-1 and TRBJ2-5, with D tentatively TRBD2 (5 bases). Germline V CDR1 and CDR2: SGHRS, YFSETQ. V dropped 3 bases and J dropped 5 bases, with 17 bases sitting between them. CDR3 length equals 15 residues. In DNA, the CDR3 is TGCGCCAGCAGCTCTGAAGGGAGTAGGGTCGAGACCCAGTACTTC. Residues: CASSSEGSRVETQYF. Full variable domain (missing parts from reference TRBV5-1 and TRBJ2-5): KAGVTQTPRYLIKTRGQQVTLSCSPISGHRSVSWYQQTPGQGLQFLFEYFSETQRNKGNFPGRFSGRQFSNSRSEMNVSTLELGDSALYLCASSSEGSRVETQYFGPGTRLLVL.

V usage is TRBV7-2 and J usage is TRBJ2-3, with 12 bases lining up with TRBD2. Germline V gene data show CDR1 as SGHTA and CDR2 as FQGNSA. This CDR3 comprises 16 residues. J was trimmed by 2 bases and V by 4 bases; bases with no gene match: 4. The DNA of the CDR3 is TGTGCCAGCAGCTCTCGACTAGCGGGGGCCACAGATACGCAGTATTTT. It codes for CASSSRLAGATDTQYF. The full variable domain, its missing parts supplied by reference TRBV7-2 and TRBJ2-3, is GAGVSQSPSNKVTEKGKDVELRCDPISGHTALYWYRQSLGQGLEFLIYFQGNSAPDKSGLPSDRFSAERTGGSVSTLTIQRTQQEDSAVYLCASSSRLAGATDTQYFGPGTRLTVL.

J is TRBJ2-5 and V is TRBV13; D unresolved. Germline-derived CDR1 and CDR2 are PRHDT and FYEKMQ (reference sequence). The CDR3 sequence is 13 residues long. Trimming cost V 3 bases and J 6 bases, with 11 bases left between them. Written as DNA, the CDR3 is TGTGCCAGCAGCTTGTCTACAGCCCAGACCCAGTACTTC. The encoded protein is CASSLSTAQTQYF.

The chain has TRBV19 and TRBJ1-1; 7 nucleotides line up with TRBD1. With 6 bases clipped from V and 2 bases from J, the junction kept 6 bases outside the gene matches. This CDR3 has 14 amino acids. The germline CDR1 and CDR2 sequences are LNHDA and SQIVND (reference sequence). This CDR3 reads CASSPGQDNTEAFF. The CDR3 region has the DNA TGTGCCAGTAGCCCCGGACAGGATAACACTGAAGCTTTCTTT. The full variable domain, in which reference TRBV19 and TRBJ1-1 provide the parts outside the CDR3, is DGGITQSPKYLFRKEGQNVTLSCEQNLNHDAMYWYRQDPGQGLRLIYYSQIVNDFQKGDIAEGYSVSREKKESFPLTVTSAQKNPTAFYLCASSPGQDNTEAFFGQGTRLTVV.

This clone came up once. This sequence joins TRBV4-2 and TRBJ2-3, with a tentative D call TRBD2 (6 bases). V lost 0 bases and J 6 bases, leaving 13 bases between the germline ends. The CDR3 runs to 15 residues. CDR1 LGHNA and CDR2 YNFKEQ come from the germline V gene. CDR3: CASSQDRGESDTQYF. The CDR3 nucleotides are TGTGCCAGCAGCCAAGATCGCGGGGAATCTGATACGCAGTATTTT.

This clone was detected a few times. J is TRBJ1-2 and V is TRBV9, with 9 positions matching TRBD1. With 5 bases clipped from V and 2 bases from J, the junction kept 7 bases outside the gene matches. Germline V gene sequence: CDR1 SGDLS, CDR2 YYNGEE. The CDR3 loop spans 15 amino acids. For the CDR3, the DNA is TGTGCCAGCAGACCTCCGGGACAGGGAAACTATGGCTACACCTTC. Residues: CASRPPGQGNYGYTF.

In DNA form, the CDR3 reads TGTGCCAGTAGTCCCACATTCGGGACAAATTCACCCCTCCACTTT. This encodes CASSPTFGTNSPLHF. This chain connects TRBV19 to TRBJ1-6; a possible D gene is TRBD1 (6 bases). The CDR3 covers 15 residues. V lost 5 bases to trimming and J lost 7 bases, with 15 bases between them. CDR1 is LNHDA, CDR2 SQIVND, per germline (reference sequence).